The clone carrying this T cell receptor beta chain came up a few times. The data are from a study of blood T cell repertoires in COVID-19. Overall study context: Spain, Italy and the United States supplied samples that represented acute and convalescent COVID-19. PBMCs, B-cell-depleted T cells, or T cells were the source of the cDNA or gDNA that made up the material.

Per the original data handling: Amplifying reference gene primers gave estimates of nucleated cell counts. Assay: immunoSEQ multiplex PCR; the TCRdb copy retains only in-frame clones and omits some. From that table come the V and J calls and clone size; the DNA was used to work out D and trimming. The sample has 80,000 to 100,000 clones, approximately 86% seen once; the top ten hold about 9.4%. Germline V gene data show CDR1 as MNHEY and CDR2 as SVGAGI. V was pared by 0 bases and J by 8 bases, with 6 bases of the junction left unmatched. CDR3 length: 14 amino acids. This TCR was sampled from a man aged 45-60 years with acute or convalescent COVID-19. Sequenced input: peripheral blood. The chain couples TRBV6-5 to TRBJ1-2; TRBD1 aligns across 7 bases. The DNA of the CDR3 is TGTGCCAGCAGTTACTCGACAGGGTATCAGGGCTACACCTTC. Protein: CASSYSTGYQGYTF.